This T cell receptor (beta chain) was recovered during a study of Graves' ophthalmopathy and Graves' hyperthyroidism (dated 2018 in TCRdb). About the investigation overall: Peripheral blood samples were taken at the time of initial diagnosis, before any treatment was given. TCR beta repertoire signatures were used to distinguish Graves' ophthalmopathy from Graves' hyperthyroidism and to predict progression to ophthalmopathy. For training and testing, the 110 or so patients in the discovery cohort were randomly divided in a 7:3 ratio. An independent validation cohort was composed of some 19 hyperthyroidism patients and 17 patients who later progressed from hyperthyroidism to ophthalmopathy. In five or six hyperthyroidism patients, T-cell repertoires of thyroid tissue and blood were compared. In total, 135 blood samples were TCR-sequenced: approximately 42 ophthalmopathy, approximately 80 hyperthyroidism and approximately 17 hyperthyroidism-to-ophthalmopathy patients. Following sample collection, hyperthyroidism patients were given methimazole at a starting dose of 30 mg daily, and ophthalmopathy patients were given high-dose intravenous methylprednisolone. To explore V-J signatures distinguishing ophthalmopathy from hyperthyroidism, a discovery set of about a hundred patients (around 42 ophthalmopathy, around 55 stable hyperthyroidism) was enrolled. The research as a whole found: Most of the expanded thyroid clonotypes with a frequency above 0.001 were also detected in blood, and it was suggested that the thyroid immune response may be reflected by blood repertoires. The 13-signature model separated ophthalmopathy from stable hyperthyroidism with approximately 88% sensitivity and approximately 83% specificity in cross-validation, and 80%/75% in the test set. In validation, the model predicted ophthalmopathy progression with roughly 68% sensitivity and approximately 78% specificity; approximately 12 predicted patients were CT-confirmed with GO in a median of 6.5 months. Sample size was not predetermined statistically, and investigators were not blinded to group allocation.

Hyperthyroidism was considered stable if no progression to ophthalmopathy occurred within 18 months of follow-up. Hyperthyroidism patients were newly diagnosed, were aged 18 to 65 years, and had a disease duration under 2 months. Patients were excluded if they had other autoimmune diseases, uncontrolled infections, pregnancy or lactation. Diagnosis relied on clinical symptoms, serum thyroxine, TRAb, thyroid ultrasound and orbital computed tomography. Using Ficoll-Paque density gradient centrifugation, PBMCs were isolated from 9.5 to 10 ml of fresh peripheral blood. Total RNA was extracted using Trizol reagent, and RNA quality was checked on an Agilent 2100 Bioanalyzer. This clonotype was recorded a few times. Its antigen target is currently unknown. A clone one base away is much larger, so this may be a read error. The CDR3, cysteine through phenylalanine, is 17 amino acids long. Only the CDR3 region is kept as DNA, spanning 51 bases read in frame from base 1. Via the germline V gene, CDR1 is LGHNA and CDR2 YNFKEQ.

TCR beta CDR3 regions were amplified from RNA transcripts for repertoire sequencing. A first-round RT-PCR used HTBI primers with the Qiagen OneStep RT-PCR kit, followed by a second-round multiplex PCR, size selection and purification. Libraries were sequenced on an Illumina HiSeq2000 using paired-end 100 bp reads. In the paper's pipeline: Reads were processed with SOAPnuke, discarding reads with adapters, uncalled bases, mean Phred below 15, or no exact constant-primer or identifier match. High-quality paired reads were merged with COPE v1.2.5. Clonotypes were defined as unique nucleotide sequences and were aligned to IMGT TRB V, D and J references using MiTCR v1.1. Only V-J combinations with frequency above 0.0001 were analysed, covering 99% to 99.2% of repertoires. For each V-J combination, a TCR clonal expansion and chaos score was defined as the ratio of F50 clonal expansion to chaos observed in the TCRdist matrix. Features were reduced by Welch's t-statistics and random forest to 10 to 15 V-J combinations, which fed a naive Bayes classifier. The Morisita-Horn index was used to measure how similar the thyroid and blood repertoires were. Starting from the raw public reads, TCRdb applied fastp trimming at Q25, assembled clones with MiXCR and retained in-frame beta chains. Every CDR3 protein is listed once, alongside the most common genes and DNA of its rows. TCRdb, rather than the study authors, made the V and J calls. In all, the sample holds about 400,000 distinct CDR3 sequences, and over 15% of those were seen once. The top ten hold approximately 7% of the sample.

This sequence originates from a woman between 18 and 29 years old with stable Graves' hyperthyroidism. Donor details come from another sample of the same person, matched by shared clones. What was sequenced was peripheral blood. The receptor chain draws on TRBV4-2 and TRBJ2-5; 10 of the junction bases match TRBD2. The CDR3 reads as follows: CVSSQEASGGLGETQYF. The sequenced DNA is TGTGTCAGCAGCCAAGAGGCTAGCGGGGGCTTGGGAGAGACCCAGTACTTC.